The 19 T cell receptor beta chains given below trace back to one sample, sequenced in a study of T cell responses to AZD1222 COVID-19 vaccine. TCRdb's copy holds only in-frame clones and misses some; the assay was immunoSEQ multiplex PCR. The table records 90,000 to 120,000 clones, roughly 90% of them present only once. Here the sequenced sample was peripheral blood, taken on day 0 of AZD1222 vaccination. Source of these receptors: an adult in good health.

The chain couples TRBV20-1 to TRBJ2-5, with D unclear. Germline V gene data show CDR1 as DFQATT and CDR2 as SNEGSKA (reference sequence). With 3 bases removed from V and 6 bases from J, the gap between germline ends came to 5 bases. The CDR3 runs to 10 residues. The chain's CDR3 is CSASEQTQYF. CDR3 coding DNA: TGCAGTGCTAGCGAGCAGACCCAGTACTTC.

This clone was counted a single time. The rearrangement links TRBV2 to TRBJ2-7, with D perhaps being TRBD1 or TRBD2 (5 bases each). Germline CDR1 and CDR2: SNHLY and FYNNEI. The CDR3 spans 14 residues. V was trimmed by 7 bases and J by 1 base, leaving 14 bases between them. This chain's CDR3 is CASMRDLPSYEQYF. In DNA, the CDR3 is TGTGCCAGCATGAGGGACCTTCCGTCCTACGAGCAGTACTTC.

The chain joins TRBV19 to TRBJ2-1; 8 bases match TRBD1. The V gene's germline CDR1 is LNHDA and CDR2 SQIVND (reference sequence). V lost 8 bases and J lost 7; bases outside the gene matches: 13. CDR3 length equals 15 residues. Here the CDR3 reads CASCVVAGGKNEQFF. As DNA, the CDR3 is TGTGCCAGTTGCGTCGTCGCAGGGGGCAAGAATGAGCAGTTCTTC.

The V call is TRBV12-5, the J call TRBJ1-5; D is ambiguous. Germline V gene sequence: CDR1 LGHNT, CDR2 FRNRAP. CDR3 size: 17 residues. The V end lost 0 bases, the J end lost 2 bases, and 14 bases lay between the germline ends. The CDR3 DNA reads TGTGCTAGTGGTTTGGTAGAGTCCGGCGTTGGCAATCAGCCCCAGCATTTT. It is translated as CASGLVESGVGNQPQHF. Using reference TRBV12-5 and TRBJ1-5 for the parts outside the CDR3, the full variable domain is DARVTQTPRHKVTEMGQEVTMRCQPILGHNTVFWYRQTMMQGLELLAYFRNRAPLDDSGMPKDRFSAEMPDATLATLKIQPSEPRDSAVYFCASGLVESGVGNQPQHFGDGTRLSIL.

This clone is large by share. V usage is TRBV5-5 and J usage is TRBJ1-1; D perhaps matches TRBD1 (6 bases). The germline V and J ends were trimmed by 6 bases and 6 bases, with 9 bases remaining between them. The germline gives CDR1 SGHKS, CDR2 YYEKEE (reference sequence). The CDR3 is 11 residues long. For the CDR3, the DNA is TGTGCCAGCACCCAGGGGTCTGAAGCTTTCTTT. Its protein is CASTQGSEAFF.

The chain combines TRBV30 with TRBJ1-2; no clear D. Trimming took off 0 bases at V and 6 bases at J, with 14 bases between the two ends. Germline V gene lookup returns CDR1 GTSNPN and CDR2 SVGIG (reference sequence). This CDR3 contains 14 residues. The CDR3 region is CAWSVLRRAHGYTF. CDR3 sequence (DNA): TGTGCCTGGAGTGTACTAAGGAGGGCCCATGGCTACACCTTC. Complete variable domain (other parts from reference TRBV30 and TRBJ1-2): SQTIHQWPATLVQPVGSPLSLECTVEGTSNPNLYWYRQAAGRGLQLLFYSVGIGQISSEVPQNLSASRPQDRQFILSSKKLLLSDSGFYLCAWSVLRRAHGYTFGSGTRLTVV.

The V call is TRBV28, the J call TRBJ1-2; D not certain. The CDR3 loop spans 12 amino acids. The germline V and J ends were trimmed by 5 bases and 4 bases, with 8 bases remaining between them. CDR1 MDHEN and CDR2 SYDVKM come from the germline V gene. As DNA, the CDR3 is TGTGCCAGCAGTCCCCTGTTCTATGGCTACACCTTC. Its protein product is CASSPLFYGYTF.

This clone is a singleton in its sample. CDR3 DNA sequence: TGTGCCAGAAGCCGGGGACAGGCCGGGGGTCAGCCCCAGCATTTT. Protein product: CARSRGQAGGQPQHF. V gene TRBV7-5 combines with J gene TRBJ1-5; no check of the table's D call, TRBD1, against the DNA was made. TRBV7-5 counts as a pseudogene. The CDR3 covers 15 residues.

This clone appeared once. V is TRBV18 and J is TRBJ1-1, with TRBD1 matching over 9 bases. Germline V CDR1 and CDR2: KGHSH, LQKENI. The length of the CDR3 is 14 residues. V trimming: 5 bases; J trimming: 1 base; junction bases outside the gene matches: 2. The CDR3 region is CASSSGQGNTEAFF. The DNA for the CDR3 is TGTGCCAGCTCATCGGGACAGGGGAACACTGAAGCTTTCTTT.

This chain uses TRBV6-5 with TRBJ1-5; unclear D gene. V lost 0 bases and J lost 3, with 9 bases in between. The CDR3 is made up of 15 amino acids. Germline CDR1 is MNHEY and CDR2 is SVGAGI. CDR3 residues: CASSYSGDHNQPQHF. Here the CDR3 DNA reads TGTGCCAGCAGTTACTCTGGGGATCACAATCAGCCCCAGCATTTT.

The chain combines TRBV5-4 with TRBJ2-3, with D hard to call. V lost 4 bases and J 0 bases, leaving 6 bases between the germline ends. This CDR3 spans 13 amino acids. Germline CDR1 and CDR2: SGHNT and YYREEE (reference sequence). The CDR3 DNA reads TGTGCCAGCAGCCCACCCAGCACAGATACGCAGTATTTT. It encodes CASSPPSTDTQYF.

The chain employs TRBV18 and TRBJ2-2; 7 positions match TRBD1. Trimming took 6 bases from V and 5 from J; bases not matched to a gene: 3. Germline lookup yields CDR1 KGHSH and CDR2 LQKENI. This CDR3 comprises 13 residues. The CDR3 is CASSQQGTGELFF. CDR3 sequence (DNA): TGTGCCAGCTCTCAACAGGGGACCGGGGAGCTGTTTTTT.

V gene TRBV9 combines with J gene TRBJ1-2, with D possibly TRBD1 on 5 matching bases. This CDR3 has 12 residues. Germline V gene sequence: CDR1 SGDLS, CDR2 YYNGEE. V shed 0 bases and J shed 9 bases, with 9 bases lying between them. CDR3 in amino acids: CASSVAGLSYTF. The CDR3 nucleotides are TGTGCCAGCAGCGTAGCAGGGTTGAGCTACACCTTC.

This chain joins TRBV9 and TRBJ2-3; 7 bases fit TRBD2. Per germline, CDR1 SGDLS and CDR2 YYNGEE. This CDR3 is built from 16 residues. After removal of 0 bases from V and 3 bases from J, the junction contained 7 bases not matched to a gene. The DNA for the CDR3 is TGTGCCAGCAGCGTAGGGGAGGGGTTTAGGACAGATACGCAGTATTTT. Its protein is CASSVGEGFRTDTQYF.

This chain joins TRBV6-2 or TRBV6-3 and TRBJ1-2, with no clear D. The V end was cut by 5 bases, the J end by 4 bases, with 14 bases between. The germline CDR1 and CDR2 sequences are MNHEY and SVGEGT. This CDR3 has 14 residues. The CDR3 nucleotides are TGTGCCAGCAGTGACCCGACAAGAACCTATGGCTACACCTTC. Its protein is CASSDPTRTYGYTF.

CDR3 sequence (DNA): TGTGCCAGCAGTGACGCGGACAGGCAAGAGACCCAGTACTTC. It is translated as CASSDADRQETQYF. This sequence joins TRBV2 and TRBJ2-5; 7 bases align to TRBD1. The CDR3 is 14 amino acids. The junction had 3 bases not matched to a gene; V was cut back by 3 bases and J by 2 bases. The germline V gene encodes CDR1 SNHLY and CDR2 FYNNEI.

This clone appeared a single time. The chain is built from TRBV24-1 and TRBJ2-1, with D unresolved. The CDR3 spans 12 residues. Between the trimmed V and J ends, which lost 3 bases and 10 bases, there was a span of 9 bases. The V gene's germline CDR1 is KGHDR and CDR2 SFDVKD. In DNA, the CDR3 is TGTGCCACCAGTGATAGTAGTTTCGAGCAGTTCTTC. Protein sequence: CATSDSSFEQFF.

This clone was counted once. The chain is built from TRBV18 and TRBJ2-2; TRBD1 matches at 9 bases. With V trimmed by 5 bases and J by 3 bases, 7 bases remained unmatched. This CDR3 spans 16 amino acids. Germline lookup yields CDR1 KGHSH and CDR2 LQKENI. CDR3 in DNA: TGTGCCAGCTCAAGACAGGGGGGCACGGACACCGGGGAGCTGTTTTTT. Residues: CASSRQGGTDTGELFF.

The genes are TRBV9 and TRBJ1-1, with D perhaps matching TRBD1 (5 bases). The length of the CDR3 is 15 residues. Germline CDR1 reads SGDLS; CDR2 reads YYNGEE. V lost 3 bases and J lost 0, with 12 bases in between. CDR3 coding DNA: TGTGCCAGCAGCGCCTCGGCGGGGGTGAACACTGAAGCTTTCTTT. This translates into CASSASAGVNTEAFF.